This T cell receptor (beta chain) is from a study of blood T cell repertoires in COVID-19. In the study overall: Both acute and convalescent COVID-19 samples were obtained from the United States, Italy and Spain.

TCRdb's table, derived via immunoSEQ multiplex PCR, lists solely in-frame clones and lacks some. The repertoire holds 150,000 to 200,000 clones, with 85% to 90% as singletons. The V gene's germline CDR1 is SGDLS and CDR2 YYNGEE. J lost 6 bases, V lost 4 bases, and 2 bases had no gene match. This CDR3 region has 14 residues. The chain recombines TRBV9 with TRBJ1-6, with 9 bases identical to TRBD1. Sequences were obtained from peripheral blood. The source of this sequence is a man between 18 and 29 years old with acute or convalescent COVID-19. The CDR3 is CASSLGQGNSPLHF. CDR3 DNA: TGTGCCAGCAGCTTGGGACAGGGTAATTCACCCCTCCACTTT.